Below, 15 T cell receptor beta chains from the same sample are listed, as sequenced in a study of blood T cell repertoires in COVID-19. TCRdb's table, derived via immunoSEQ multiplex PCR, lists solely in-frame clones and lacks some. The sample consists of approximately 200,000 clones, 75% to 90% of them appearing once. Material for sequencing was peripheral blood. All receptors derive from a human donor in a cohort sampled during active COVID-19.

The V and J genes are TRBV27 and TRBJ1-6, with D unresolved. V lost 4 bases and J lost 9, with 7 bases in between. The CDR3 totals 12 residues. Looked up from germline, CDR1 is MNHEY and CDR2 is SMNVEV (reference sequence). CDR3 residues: CASSSGRSPLHF. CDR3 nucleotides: TGTGCCAGCAGTTCCGGTCGTTCACCCCTCCACTTT.

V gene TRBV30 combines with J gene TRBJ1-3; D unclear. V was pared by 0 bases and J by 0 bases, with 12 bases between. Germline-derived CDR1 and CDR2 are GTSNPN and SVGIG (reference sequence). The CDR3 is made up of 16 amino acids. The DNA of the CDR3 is TGTGCCTGGAGTGTATCCTTCTTGGCCTCTGGAAACACCATATATTTT. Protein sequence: CAWSVSFLASGNTIYF.

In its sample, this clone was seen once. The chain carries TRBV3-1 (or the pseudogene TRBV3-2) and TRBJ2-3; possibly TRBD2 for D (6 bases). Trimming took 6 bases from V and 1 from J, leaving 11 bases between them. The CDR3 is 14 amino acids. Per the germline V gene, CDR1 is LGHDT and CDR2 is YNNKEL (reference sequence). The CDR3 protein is CASSQRAGTDTQYF. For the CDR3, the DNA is TGTGCCAGCAGTCAGCGGGCCGGCACAGATACGCAGTATTTT.

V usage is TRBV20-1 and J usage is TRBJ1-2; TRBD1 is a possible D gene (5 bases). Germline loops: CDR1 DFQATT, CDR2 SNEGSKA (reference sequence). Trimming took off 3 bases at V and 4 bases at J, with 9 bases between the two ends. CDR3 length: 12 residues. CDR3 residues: CSASLGAYGYTF. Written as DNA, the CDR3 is TGCAGTGCTAGTTTAGGGGCCTATGGCTACACCTTC.

CDR3: CASSLGAPRLGYGYTF. In nucleotides, the CDR3 is TGTGCCAGCAGCCTGGGGGCGCCACGGCTGGGCTATGGCTACACCTTC. This chain connects TRBV9 to TRBJ1-2; D may be TRBD1 (6 bases). CDR3 length equals 16 residues. CDR1 is SGDLS, CDR2 YYNGEE, per germline. V gave up 4 bases and J gave up 4 bases, with 20 bases separating them.

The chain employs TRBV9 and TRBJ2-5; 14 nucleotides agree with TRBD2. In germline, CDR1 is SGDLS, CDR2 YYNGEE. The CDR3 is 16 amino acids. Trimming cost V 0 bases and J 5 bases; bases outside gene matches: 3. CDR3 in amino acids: CASSVGTSGRKETQYF. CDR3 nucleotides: TGTGCCAGCAGCGTAGGGACTAGCGGGAGGAAGGAGACCCAGTACTTC.

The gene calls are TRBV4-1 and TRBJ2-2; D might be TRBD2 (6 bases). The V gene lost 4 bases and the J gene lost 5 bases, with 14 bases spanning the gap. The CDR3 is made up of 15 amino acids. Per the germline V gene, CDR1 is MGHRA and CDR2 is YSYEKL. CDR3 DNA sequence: TGCGCCAGCAGCCGCAGAGCCGGGAGAACCGGGGAGCTGTTTTTT. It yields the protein CASSRRAGRTGELFF.

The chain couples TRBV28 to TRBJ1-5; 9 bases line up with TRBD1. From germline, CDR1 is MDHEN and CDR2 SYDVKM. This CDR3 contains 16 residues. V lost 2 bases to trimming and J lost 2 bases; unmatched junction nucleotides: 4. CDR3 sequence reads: CASSLTYRGRNQPQHF. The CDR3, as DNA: TGTGCCAGCAGTTTAACTTACAGGGGGCGCAATCAGCCCCAGCATTTT.

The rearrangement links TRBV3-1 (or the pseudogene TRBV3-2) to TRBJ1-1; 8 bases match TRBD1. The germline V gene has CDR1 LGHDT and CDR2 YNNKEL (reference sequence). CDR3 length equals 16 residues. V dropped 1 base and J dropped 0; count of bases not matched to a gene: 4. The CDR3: CASSQGRGRVNTEAFF. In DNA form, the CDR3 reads TGTGCCAGCAGCCAAGGCAGGGGGCGAGTGAACACTGAAGCTTTCTTT.

Here the CDR3 reads CAISGGTGANVLTF. Here the CDR3 DNA reads TGTGCCATCAGTGGAGGGACTGGGGCCAACGTCCTGACTTTC. The V call is TRBV10-3, the J call TRBJ2-6; the D gene is possibly TRBD2 (5 bases). The V gene's germline CDR1 is ENHRY and CDR2 SYGVKD. The CDR3 is made up of 14 amino acids. Trimming stripped 4 bases from V and 2 bases from J, with 6 bases between.

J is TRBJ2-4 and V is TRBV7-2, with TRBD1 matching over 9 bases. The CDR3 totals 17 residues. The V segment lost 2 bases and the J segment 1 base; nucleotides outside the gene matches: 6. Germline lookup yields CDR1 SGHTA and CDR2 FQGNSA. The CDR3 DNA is TGTGCCAGCAGCTTAATTACAGGGGGCTTCGCCAAAAACATTCAGTACTTC. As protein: CASSLITGGFAKNIQYF.

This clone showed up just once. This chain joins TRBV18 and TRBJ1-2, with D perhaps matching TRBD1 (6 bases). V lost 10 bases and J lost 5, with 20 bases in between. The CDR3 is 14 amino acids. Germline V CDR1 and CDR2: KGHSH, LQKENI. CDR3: CATYRGAEGYGYTF. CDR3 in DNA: TGTGCCACATACCGGGGGGCAGAAGGATATGGCTACACCTTC.

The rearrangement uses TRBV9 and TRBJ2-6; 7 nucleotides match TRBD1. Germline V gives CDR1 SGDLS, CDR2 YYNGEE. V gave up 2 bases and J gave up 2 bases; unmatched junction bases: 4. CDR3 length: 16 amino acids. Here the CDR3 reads CASSVLGGAGANVLTF. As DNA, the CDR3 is TGTGCCAGCAGCGTCTTAGGGGGCGCTGGGGCCAACGTCCTGACTTTC.

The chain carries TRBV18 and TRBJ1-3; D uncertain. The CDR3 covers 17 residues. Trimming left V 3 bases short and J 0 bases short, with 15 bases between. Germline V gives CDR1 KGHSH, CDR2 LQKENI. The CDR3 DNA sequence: TGTGCCAGCTCACCTCTTCCTCACGGCGGCTCTGGAAACACCATATATTTT. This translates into CASSPLPHGGSGNTIYF.

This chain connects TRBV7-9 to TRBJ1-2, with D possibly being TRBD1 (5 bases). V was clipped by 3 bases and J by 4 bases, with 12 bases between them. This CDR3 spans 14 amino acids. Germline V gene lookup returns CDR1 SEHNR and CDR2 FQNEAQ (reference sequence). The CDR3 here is CASSFTGKGYGYTF. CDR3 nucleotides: TGTGCCAGCAGCTTCACAGGAAAGGGCTATGGCTACACCTTC.